The 3 T cell receptor beta chains in this list originate from one sample, sequenced in a study of cytomegalovirus exposure and HLA in healthy donors. The PCR made use of 60 Vbeta and 13 Jbeta primers. The table came from immunoSEQ multiplex PCR; TCRdb's copy has only in-frame clones and leaves some out. This table has fewer than 140,000 clones, over 70% appearing once. Input material: PBMCs. All receptors come from a female donor in good health and CMV-seronegative.

The J gene is TRBJ2-4, the V gene TRBV5-5; D gene unclear. Germline lookup yields CDR1 SGHKS and CDR2 YYEKEE (reference sequence). CDR3 size: 17 residues. V was trimmed by 0 bases and J by 0 bases, leaving 13 bases between them. The CDR3 sequence is CASSLARQALAKNIQYF. The DNA of the CDR3 is TGTGCCAGCAGCTTGGCCCGCCAGGCCTTAGCCAAAAACATTCAGTACTTC.

The chain uses TRBV4-2 and TRBJ1-5, with TRBD1 matching over 7 bases. Per the germline V gene, CDR1 is LGHNA and CDR2 is YNFKEQ. CDR3 length equals 14 residues. V lost 4 bases, J lost 8 bases, and 8 bases stayed unmatched. In DNA form, the CDR3 reads TGTGCCAGCAGCCTAGCGACAGGACAGGAGCCCCAGCATTTT. Its translation: CASSLATGQEPQHF.

The V call is TRBV11-2, the J call TRBJ1-4, with 9 bases aligning to TRBD1. Germline assignment: CDR1 SGHAT and CDR2 FQNNGV. The CDR3 length is 14 residues. V dropped 3 bases and J dropped 7; count of bases not matched to a gene: 3. DNA of the CDR3: TGTGCCAGCAGCTTGGGACAGGGTCCTGAAAAACTGTTTTTT. It yields the protein CASSLGQGPEKLFF.